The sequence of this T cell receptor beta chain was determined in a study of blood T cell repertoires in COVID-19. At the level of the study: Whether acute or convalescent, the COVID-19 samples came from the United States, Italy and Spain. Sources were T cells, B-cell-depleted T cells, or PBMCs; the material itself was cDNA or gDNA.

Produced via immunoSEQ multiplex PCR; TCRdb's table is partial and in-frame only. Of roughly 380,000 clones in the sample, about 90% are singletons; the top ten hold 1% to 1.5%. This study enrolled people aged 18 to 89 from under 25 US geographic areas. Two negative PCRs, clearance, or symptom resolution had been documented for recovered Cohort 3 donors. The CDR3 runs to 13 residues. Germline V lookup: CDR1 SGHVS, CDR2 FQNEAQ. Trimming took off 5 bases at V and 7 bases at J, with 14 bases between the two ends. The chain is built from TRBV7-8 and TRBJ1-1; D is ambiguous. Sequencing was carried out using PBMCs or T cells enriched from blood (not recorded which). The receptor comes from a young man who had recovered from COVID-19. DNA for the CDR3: TGTGCCAGCAGCCCGGTGGGAGCGGATGAAGCTTTCTTT. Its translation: CASSPVGADEAFF.